The 10 T cell receptor beta chains below all came from one sample that was sequenced in a study of T cell repertoires in cytomegalovirus infection. One entry per CDR3 protein results from TCRdb running MiXCR on the reads. This table has 500,000 or so distinct CDR3 sequences, approximately 15% appearing once. Sequencing input: CD8+ T cells from PBMCs. The receptors originated from a human donor in good health (CMV status not recorded). Some clones in this sample may be carry-over from other donors' samples.

This chain connects TRBV7-6 to TRBJ1-2; unclear D gene. There are 14 residues in the CDR3. Trimming took 5 bases from V and 2 from J, leaving 12 bases between them. CDR1 and CDR2 (germline): SGHVS, FNYEAQ. CDR3 coding DNA: TGTGCCAGCAGCCACCCGGGAGGAAACTATGGCTACACCTTC. This gives the protein CASSHPGGNYGYTF.

The chain has TRBV6-2 or TRBV6-3 and TRBJ2-7; 7 bases match TRBD1. CDR1 is MNHEY, CDR2 SVGEGT, per germline. J lost 0 bases, V lost 7 bases, and 9 bases had no gene match. This CDR3 comprises 15 residues. CDR3 DNA sequence: TGTGCCAGCAAGTCAGAGGGGGCCCCCTCCTACGAGCAGTACTTC. Encoded protein: CASKSEGAPSYEQYF.

J is TRBJ2-7 and V is TRBV28, with 8 bases matching TRBD1. Germline CDR1 and CDR2: MDHEN and SYDVKM. V shed 5 bases and J 0 bases; nucleotides not matched to a gene: 12. This CDR3 region has 17 residues. The DNA for the CDR3 is TGTGCCAGCAGTCTAGGCGCAGGGGGCTCGAGCTCCTACGAGCAGTACTTC. It yields the protein CASSLGAGGSSSYEQYF.

This clonotype was observed a few times. The gene calls are TRBV11-2 and TRBJ1-6, with D perhaps TRBD1 (6 bases). Trimming pared 2 bases from V and 7 bases from J, leaving 12 bases between. From germline, CDR1 is SGHAT and CDR2 FQNNGV. The CDR3 is 15 amino acids. The DNA of the CDR3 is TGTGCCAGCAGCTTAATCAGGGGTATCAATTCACCCCTCCACTTT. It codes for CASSLIRGINSPLHF.

This clonotype was observed a few times. A much larger clone differs by one base, so this may be a read error. This chain links TRBV14 with TRBJ2-7, with D unresolved. CDR1 and CDR2 (germline): SGHDN, FVKESK. The CDR3 is 13 amino acids. V lost 1 base and J lost 2, with 6 bases in between. This chain's CDR3 is CASSQGNTYEQYF. DNA of the CDR3: TGTGCCAGCAGCCAAGGCAATACCTACGAGCAGTACTTC. The whole variable domain, remainder taken from reference TRBV14 and TRBJ2-7, is EAGVTQFPSHSVIEKGQTVTLRCDPISGHDNLYWYRRVMGKEIKFLLHFVKESKQDESGMPNNRFLAERTGGTYSTLKVQPAELEDSGVYFCASSQGNTYEQYFGPGTRLTVT.

CDR3 loop: CASSDRDSNNQPQHF. The CDR3 DNA is TGTGCCAGCAGCGACCGGGACAGCAACAATCAGCCCCAGCATTTT. This chain joins TRBV11-2 and TRBJ1-5; 7 positions agree with TRBD1. Germline values: CDR1 SGHAT, CDR2 FQNNGV. This CDR3 spans 15 amino acids. V was pared by 5 bases and J by 3 bases, with 7 bases of the junction left unmatched.

In its sample, this clonotype was seen many times. V and J are TRBV6-1 and TRBJ1-4; a weak D match, TRBD1 (5 bases). CDR3 length: 16 residues. Trimming stripped 7 bases from V and 4 bases from J, with 19 bases between. Germline values: CDR1 MNHNS, CDR2 SASEGT. The CDR3 DNA follows: TGTGCCAGCAAGGGGACCCAAGGCAGAAGTAATGAAAAACTGTTTTTT. As protein: CASKGTQGRSNEKLFF.

This clonotype was seen at least ten times. The DNA of the CDR3 is TGCAGCGTTGAAGACGTACTACCAGGGGATGGTGGCTACACCTTC. Protein product: CSVEDVLPGDGGYTF. This chain connects TRBV29-1 to TRBJ1-2, with a tentative D call TRBD1 (6 bases). The germline gives CDR1 SQVTM, CDR2 ANQGSEA. The CDR3 is 15 residues long. With 0 bases removed from V and 7 bases from J, the gap between germline ends came to 18 bases.

This clonotype was recorded at least ten times. The rearrangement links TRBV7-3 to TRBJ2-5; D assignment may be TRBD1 or TRBD2 (5 bases each). The germline V gene encodes CDR1 SGHTA and CDR2 FQGTGA. Trimming left V 5 bases short and J 5 bases short, with 12 bases between. The CDR3 loop spans 13 amino acids. CDR3 region: CASSPTGAETQYF. As DNA, the CDR3 is TGTGCCAGCAGCCCCACCGGGGCTGAGACCCAGTACTTC.

This clonotype showed up many times. The V gene is TRBV7-9, the J gene TRBJ2-2; possible D gene TRBD2, 5 bases. This CDR3 has 16 amino acids. CDR1 is SEHNR and CDR2 is FQNEAQ in the germline V gene (reference sequence). Trimming left V 4 bases short and J 1 base short, with 13 bases between. The CDR3 reads CASSSPNRGNTGELFF. The CDR3 DNA reads as TGTGCCAGCAGCTCCCCTAACCGGGGGAACACCGGGGAGCTGTTTTTT.